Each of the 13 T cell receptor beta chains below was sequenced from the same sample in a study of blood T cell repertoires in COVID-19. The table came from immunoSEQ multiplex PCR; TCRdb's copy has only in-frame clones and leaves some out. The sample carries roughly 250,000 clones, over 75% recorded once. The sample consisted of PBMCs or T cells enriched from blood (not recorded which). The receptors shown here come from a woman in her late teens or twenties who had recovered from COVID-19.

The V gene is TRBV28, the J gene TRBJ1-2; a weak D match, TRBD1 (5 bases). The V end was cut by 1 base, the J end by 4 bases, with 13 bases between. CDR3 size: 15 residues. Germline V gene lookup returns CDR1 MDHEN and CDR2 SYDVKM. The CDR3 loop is CASSLSWTSPYGYTF. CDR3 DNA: TGTGCCAGCAGTTTATCGTGGACAAGCCCCTATGGCTACACCTTC.

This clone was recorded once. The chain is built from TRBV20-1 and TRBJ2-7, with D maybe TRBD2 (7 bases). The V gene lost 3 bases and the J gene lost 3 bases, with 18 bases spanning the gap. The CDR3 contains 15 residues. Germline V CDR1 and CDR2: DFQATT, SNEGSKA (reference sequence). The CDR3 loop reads CSASYPRGGFYEQYF. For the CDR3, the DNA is TGCAGTGCTAGTTACCCGAGGGGGGGATTCTACGAGCAGTACTTC.

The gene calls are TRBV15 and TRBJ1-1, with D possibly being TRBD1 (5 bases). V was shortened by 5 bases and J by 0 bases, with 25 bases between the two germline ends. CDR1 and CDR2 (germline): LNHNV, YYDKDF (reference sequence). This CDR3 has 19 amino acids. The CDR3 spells CATSHLKSMGTIMNTEAFF. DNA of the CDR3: TGTGCCACCAGCCACCTCAAAAGCATGGGGACTATCATGAACACTGAAGCTTTCTTT. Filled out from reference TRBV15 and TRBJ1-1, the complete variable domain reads DAMVIQNPRYQVTQFGKPVTLSCSQTLNHNVMYWYQQKSSQAPKLLFHYYDKDFNNEADTPDNFQSRRPNTSFCFLDIRSPGLGDTAMYLCATSHLKSMGTIMNTEAFFGQGTRLTVV.

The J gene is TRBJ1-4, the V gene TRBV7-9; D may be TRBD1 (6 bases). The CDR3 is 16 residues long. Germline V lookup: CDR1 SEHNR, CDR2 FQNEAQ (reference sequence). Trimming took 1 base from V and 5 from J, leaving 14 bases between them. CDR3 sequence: CASSLEGDRQNEKLFF. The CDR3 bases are TGTGCCAGCAGCTTAGAAGGAGACAGGCAGAATGAAAAACTGTTTTTT.

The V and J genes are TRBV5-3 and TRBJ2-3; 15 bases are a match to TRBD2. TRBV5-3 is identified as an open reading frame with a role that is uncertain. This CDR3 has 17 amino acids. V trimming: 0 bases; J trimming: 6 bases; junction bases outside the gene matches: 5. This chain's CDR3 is CARSLAWTSGGDDTQYF. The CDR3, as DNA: TGTGCCAGAAGCTTGGCTTGGACTAGCGGGGGGGACGATACGCAGTATTTT.

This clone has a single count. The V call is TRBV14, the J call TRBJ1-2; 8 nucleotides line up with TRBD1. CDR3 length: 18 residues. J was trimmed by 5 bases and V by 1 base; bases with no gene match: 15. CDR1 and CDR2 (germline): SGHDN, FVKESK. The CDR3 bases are TGTGCCAGCAGCCAAGTCGACATCATCAGGGGGCTACTATATGGCTACACCTTC. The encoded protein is CASSQVDIIRGLLYGYTF. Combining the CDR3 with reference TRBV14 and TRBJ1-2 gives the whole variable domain EAGVTQFPSHSVIEKGQTVTLRCDPISGHDNLYWYRRVMGKEIKFLLHFVKESKQDESGMPNNRFLAERTGGTYSTLKVQPAELEDSGVYFCASSQVDIIRGLLYGYTFGSGTRLTVV.

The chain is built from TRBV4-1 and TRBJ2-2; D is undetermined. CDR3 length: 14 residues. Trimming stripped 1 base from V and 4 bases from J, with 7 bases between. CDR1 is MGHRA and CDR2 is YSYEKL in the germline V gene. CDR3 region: CASSQVPGTGELFF. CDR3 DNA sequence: TGCGCCAGCAGCCAAGTTCCCGGCACCGGGGAGCTGTTTTTT.

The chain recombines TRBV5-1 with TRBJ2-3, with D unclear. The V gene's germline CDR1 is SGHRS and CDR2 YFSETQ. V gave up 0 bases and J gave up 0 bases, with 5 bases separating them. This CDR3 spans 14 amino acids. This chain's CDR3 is CASSLGLSTDTQYF. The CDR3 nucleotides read TGCGCCAGCAGCTTGGGACTTAGCACAGATACGCAGTATTTT.

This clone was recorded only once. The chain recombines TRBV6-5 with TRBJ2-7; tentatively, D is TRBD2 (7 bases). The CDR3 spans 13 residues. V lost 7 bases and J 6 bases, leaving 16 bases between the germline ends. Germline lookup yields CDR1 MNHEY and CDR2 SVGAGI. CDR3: CASNPQGGREQYF. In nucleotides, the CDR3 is TGTGCCAGCAACCCACAGGGAGGGCGCGAGCAGTACTTC.

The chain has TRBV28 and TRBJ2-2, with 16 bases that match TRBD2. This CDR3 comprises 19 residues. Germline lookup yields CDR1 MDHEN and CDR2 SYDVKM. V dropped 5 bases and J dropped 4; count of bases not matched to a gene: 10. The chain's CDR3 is CASSPPGLAGGTGTGELFF. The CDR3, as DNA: TGTGCCAGCAGTCCGCCGGGACTAGCGGGGGGGACAGGCACCGGGGAGCTGTTTTTT.

CDR3 residues: CASSLLRQGAEKLFF. The CDR3 DNA reads TGTGCCAGCAGCTTATTGCGGCAGGGGGCTGAAAAACTGTTTTTT. The chain combines TRBV7-9 with TRBJ1-4; 8 nucleotides align to TRBD1. The J segment lost 7 bases and the V segment lost 2 bases, leaving 6 bases of the junction unmatched. Germline V gives CDR1 SEHNR, CDR2 FQNEAQ (reference sequence). The CDR3 is made up of 15 amino acids.

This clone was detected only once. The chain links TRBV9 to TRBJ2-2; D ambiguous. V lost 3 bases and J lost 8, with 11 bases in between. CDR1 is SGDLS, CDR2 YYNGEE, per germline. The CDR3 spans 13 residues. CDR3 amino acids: CASSGLIRGELFF. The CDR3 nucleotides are TGTGCCAGCAGCGGCCTTATCCGGGGGGAGCTGTTTTTT.

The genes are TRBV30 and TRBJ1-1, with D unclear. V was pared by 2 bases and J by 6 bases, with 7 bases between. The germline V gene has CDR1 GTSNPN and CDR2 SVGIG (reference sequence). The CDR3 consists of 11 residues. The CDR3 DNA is TGTGCCTGGAGTTCAAAATCTGAAGCTTTCTTT. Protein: CAWSSKSEAFF.